These 15 T cell receptor beta chains share one sample of origin, sequenced in a study of OX40 agonist ivuxolimab in advanced cancers. Libraries were constructed by the immunoSEQ multiplex PCR assay. TCRdb holds this immuneACCESS table with in-frame rearrangements only. Some clones are missing; in checked studies, unresolved V genes explain under half, and the rest has no known cause. A total of around 30,000 clones appear in this sample, roughly 80% of them only once. The top ten hold roughly a fifth of the sample. The sample consisted of CD4+ or CD8+ T cells sorted from blood, taken in a trial of the OX40 agonist ivuxolimab. These receptors originate from an adult with an advanced solid tumor such as melanoma, head and neck, liver or kidney cancer.

This rearrangement joins TRBV11-3 to TRBJ2-7, with 7 nucleotides matching TRBD1. The CDR3 is made up of 12 amino acids. V shed 3 bases, J shed 7 bases, and the junction held 3 bases outside the gene matches. Germline CDR1 SGHNT, CDR2 YENEEA. CDR3 loop: CASSFAGGEQYF. The DNA of the CDR3 is TGTGCCAGCAGCTTTGCAGGGGGAGAGCAGTACTTC.

The chain combines TRBV6-5 with TRBJ2-3; 7 bases fit TRBD1. The CDR3 runs to 12 residues. CDR1 and CDR2 (germline): MNHEY, SVGAGI. J was trimmed by 8 bases and V by 6 bases; bases with no gene match: 5. In DNA form, the CDR3 reads TGTGCCAGCAGGACAGGGACAAGTACGCAGTATTTT. The encoded protein is CASRTGTSTQYF.

The chain employs TRBV9 and TRBJ2-7, with 8 positions matching TRBD2. CDR1 is SGDLS and CDR2 is YYNGEE in the germline V gene. The CDR3 covers 16 residues. J was trimmed by 2 bases and V by 2 bases; bases with no gene match: 9. The CDR3 loop reads CASSVDPGLGTYEQYF. The DNA for the CDR3 is TGTGCCAGCAGCGTGGACCCGGGACTAGGGACCTACGAGCAGTACTTC. The whole variable domain, filled in from reference TRBV9 and TRBJ2-7, reads DSGVTQTPKHLITATGQRVTLRCSPRSGDLSVYWYQQSLDQGLQFLIQYYNGEERAKGNILERFSAQQFPDLHSELNLSSLELGDSALYFCASSVDPGLGTYEQYFGPGTRLTVT.

The rearrangement uses TRBV5-6 and TRBJ1-3; TRBD1 might be the D (5 bases). Germline V gene lookup returns CDR1 SGHDT and CDR2 YYEEEE. This CDR3 contains 15 residues. Trimming took off 4 bases at V and 3 bases at J, with 14 bases between the two ends. The CDR3 DNA follows: TGTGCCAGCAGCCTCCTTCGGGGGAATGGAAACACCATATATTTT. It encodes CASSLLRGNGNTIYF.

The genes are TRBV30 and TRBJ2-5, with 12 bases aligning to TRBD1. The CDR3 is 15 amino acids. In germline, CDR1 is GTSNPN, CDR2 SVGIG (reference sequence). V was clipped by 0 bases and J by 5 bases; unmatched bases: 4. Written as DNA, the CDR3 is TGTGCCTGGAGTGTCCGGGACAGGGGGCTTGAGACCCAGTACTTC. It encodes CAWSVRDRGLETQYF.

The V and J genes are TRBV5-5 and TRBJ1-1; D remains unclear. CDR3 size: 12 residues. V was trimmed by 1 base and J by 6 bases, leaving 7 bases between them. The germline V gene has CDR1 SGHKS and CDR2 YYEKEE (reference sequence). The CDR3 nucleotides read TGTGCCAGCAGCTTGCAGTCTGCTGAAGCTTTCTTT. This codes for CASSLQSAEAFF.

The chain combines TRBV28 with TRBJ1-6; possible D gene TRBD1, 5 bases. The length of the CDR3 is 14 residues. CDR1 is MDHEN and CDR2 is SYDVKM in the germline V gene. The germline V and J ends were trimmed by 2 bases and 7 bases, with 9 bases remaining between them. DNA for the CDR3: TGTGCCAGCAGTTTACAGTGGGGGAATTCACCCCTCCACTTT. Its translation: CASSLQWGNSPLHF.

The V and J genes are TRBV2 and TRBJ2-7; D gene ambiguous. The V end lost 6 bases, the J end lost 5 bases, and 11 bases lay between the germline ends. Germline V gene data show CDR1 as SNHLY and CDR2 as FYNNEI. The CDR3 consists of 12 residues. The CDR3 loop is CASRGSTHEQYF. DNA of the CDR3: TGTGCCAGCAGGGGGTCTACCCACGAGCAGTACTTC.

This sequence joins TRBV5-1 and TRBJ1-2; 8 positions agree with TRBD1. V shed 0 bases and J 3 bases; nucleotides not matched to a gene: 7. The CDR3 sequence is 16 residues long. Per the germline V gene, CDR1 is SGHRS and CDR2 is YFSETQ. CDR3 protein: CASSLVVAGGDYGYTF. The CDR3 region has the DNA TGCGCCAGCAGCTTGGTCGTGGCAGGGGGCGACTATGGCTACACCTTC.

The chain couples TRBV10-1 to TRBJ2-3; either TRBD1 or TRBD2 may supply D (6 bases each). Germline CDR1 is WNHNN and CDR2 is SYGVQD (reference sequence). V shed 0 bases and J shed 2 bases, with 12 bases lying between them. This CDR3 has 16 residues. CDR3 in DNA: TGCGCCAGCAGTGAGTCTACAGGGAGGAACACAGATACGCAGTATTTT. Encoded protein: CASSESTGRNTDTQYF.

The table lists this clone with a few counts. The chain combines TRBV6-6 with TRBJ2-3, with a weak D call TRBD1 (5 bases). With 6 bases removed from V and 1 base from J, the gap between germline ends came to 14 bases. Germline-derived CDR1 and CDR2 are MNHNY and SVGAGI (reference sequence). The CDR3 runs to 15 residues. CDR3 in DNA: TGTGCCAGCAGCCCAATGGGGCCCGGCACAGATACGCAGTATTTT. Its translation is CASSPMGPGTDTQYF.

The genes are TRBV6-5 and TRBJ1-5; TRBD1 matches at 8 bases. Trimming removed 6 bases from V and 7 bases from J; junction bases left unmatched: 5. Germline CDR1 reads MNHEY; CDR2 reads SVGAGI. The CDR3 loop spans 13 amino acids. The CDR3 region has the DNA TGTGCCAGCAGAGGACAGGGAGCCCAGCCCCAGCATTTT. Residues: CASRGQGAQPQHF.

In regard to this clone: This may be a read error, as it is one base from a much larger clone. V gene TRBV27 combines with J gene TRBJ1-3; TRBD1 aligns across 7 bases. Germline trimming cut 5 bases from V and 3 bases from J; bases unmatched to any gene: 4. CDR3 length: 14 amino acids. Germline loops: CDR1 MNHEY, CDR2 SMNVEV (reference sequence). CDR3 loop: CASSLDRHGNTIYF. CDR3 bases: TGTGCCAGCAGTCTGGACAGGCATGGAAACACCATATATTTT.

The rearrangement uses TRBV19 and TRBJ2-7; D is perhaps TRBD2 (6 bases). Trimming shortened V by 2 bases and J by 6 bases, and 14 bases separated the two germline ends. The CDR3 is made up of 14 amino acids. CDR1 and CDR2 from the germline V gene are LNHDA and SQIVND (reference sequence). Here the CDR3 DNA reads TGTGCCAGTAGTATAAGTTCCGGGGGTCGCGAGCAGTACTTC. Encoded protein: CASSISSGGREQYF.

The rearrangement links TRBV4-2 to TRBJ1-1; D uncertain. The V and J ends lost 3 bases and 0 bases respectively, with 11 bases between them. The CDR3 is 15 residues long. Germline V gene sequence: CDR1 LGHNA, CDR2 YNFKEQ. CDR3 in DNA: TGTGCCAGCAGCCAGAAGGGCGGCGTGAACACTGAAGCTTTCTTT. It yields the protein CASSQKGGVNTEAFF.